The clone carrying this T cell receptor beta chain was seen a handful of times. TCRdb analysed the RT-PCR reads with MiXCR anew, one entry per CDR3 protein. The sample shows approximately 430,000 distinct CDR3 sequences, 16% of them seen only once. The source of the sample is a study of patients and donors after allogeneic stem cell transplantation. CDR3 length: 16 amino acids. The ends lost 2 bases at V and 4 bases at J; junction bases unmatched: 6. The TCR sequence derives from a human donor who was either an allogeneic HSCT recipient or a stem cell or donor lymphocyte infusion donor (not recorded which). It is not recorded whose cells these are; they may come from a transplant donor. This chain joins TRBV12-3 or TRBV12-4 and TRBJ1-3; the match to TRBD1 covers 9 bases. The sample comprised blood, either unsorted or a sorted T cell fraction (not recorded which). CDR3 sequence (DNA): TGTGCCAGCAGTTTAAGACAGGGGGGAGCGGGAAACACCATATATTTT. Translating gives CASSLRQGGAGNTIYF.